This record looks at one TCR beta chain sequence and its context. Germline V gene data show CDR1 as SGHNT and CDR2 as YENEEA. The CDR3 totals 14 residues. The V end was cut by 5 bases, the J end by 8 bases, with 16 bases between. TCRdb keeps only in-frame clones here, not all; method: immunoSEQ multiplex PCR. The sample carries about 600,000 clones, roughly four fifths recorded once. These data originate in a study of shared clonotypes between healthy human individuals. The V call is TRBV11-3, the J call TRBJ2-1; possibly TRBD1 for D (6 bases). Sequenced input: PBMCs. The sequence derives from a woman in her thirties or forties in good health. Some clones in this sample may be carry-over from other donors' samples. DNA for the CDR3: TGTGCCAGCAGCCTGGGACGGCAGGGGTATGAGCAGTTCTTC. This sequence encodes CASSLGRQGYEQFF.